These 12 T cell receptor beta chains originate from one sample sequenced in a study of T cell clonality in common variable immunodeficiency. Using immunoSEQ multiplex PCR, the repertoire was profiled, and TCRdb retains in-frame clones only, with some absent. The sample presents 50,000 to 60,000 clones, none singletons. What was sequenced was peripheral blood mononuclear cells. These receptors all come from a person aged 18 to 70 in good health.

The table lists this clone with many counts. The read terminates 3 residues ahead of where the CDR3 ends, so the germline J gene completes it. The rearrangement joins TRBV30 to TRBJ2-6, with 8 bases aligning to TRBD1. The CDR3 spans 14 residues. Germline V gene data show CDR1 as GTSNPN and CDR2 as SVGIG (reference sequence). V gave up 8 bases and J gave up 3 bases; unmatched junction bases: 6. CDR3 protein: CAARQGLGANVLTF. The part of the CDR3 DNA that was read is TGTGCCGCTAGACAGGGGCTTGGGGCCAACGTC.

In its sample, this clone was seen a few times. Coverage ceases 3 residues before the CDR3 finishes, and the germline J gene fills in the end. The rearrangement joins TRBV2 to TRBJ2-3, with 10 positions matching TRBD2. This CDR3 has 16 amino acids. V shed 10 bases, J shed 4 bases, and the junction held 14 bases outside the gene matches. The germline V gene encodes CDR1 SNHLY and CDR2 FYNNEI. Partial CDR3 DNA: TGTGCCACTCAAAGACACCAGCGGGGGGGGGCAGATACG. Translation: CATQRHQRGGADT. The whole CDR3 is CATQRHQRGGADTQYF. Full variable domain (missing parts from reference TRBV2 and TRBJ2-3): EPEVTQTPSHQVTQMGQEVILRCVPISNHLYFYWYRQILGQKVEFLVSFYNNEISEKSEIFDDQFSVERPDGSNFTLKIRSTKLEDSAMYFCATQRHQRGGADTQYFGPGTRLTVL.

Only a few counts were recorded for this clone. The DNA ends 3 residues before the CDR3 does, and the rest of the CDR3 is filled in from the germline J gene. The chain is built from TRBV7-9 and TRBJ1-1, with 9 bases lining up with TRBD1. V was clipped by 1 base and J by 2 bases; unmatched bases: 2. The length of the CDR3 is 15 residues. Looked up from germline, CDR1 is SEHNR and CDR2 is FQNEAQ (reference sequence). CDR3: CASSLGGQGNTEAFF. Partial CDR3 DNA: TGTGCCAGCAGCTTAGGGGGACAGGGCAACACTGAA.

This clone came up many times. The read terminates 3 residues before the CDR3 end, so the remaining end is supplied by the germline J gene. V and J are TRBV20-1 and TRBJ2-1, with 9 bases matching TRBD1. The CDR3 is 15 amino acids. In germline, CDR1 is DFQATT, CDR2 SNEGSKA (reference sequence). The J segment lost 8 bases and the V segment lost 6 bases, leaving 14 bases of the junction unmatched. The sequenced part of the CDR3 DNA is TGCAGTGCCGGCCTACAGGGGGCTAGAGCGGATGAG. Its translation is CSAGLQGARADE. The whole CDR3 region reads CSAGLQGARADEQFF.

This clone was seen more than once but under ten times. The read stops 3 residues short of the end of the CDR3; the missing end is completed from the germline J gene. V and J are TRBV7-9 and TRBJ2-7, with TRBD2 matching over 7 bases. Losses at the gene ends were 3 bases for V and 6 bases for J; bases not matched to a gene: 11. Germline CDR1 SEHNR, CDR2 FQNEAQ (reference sequence). The CDR3 is 15 residues long. CDR3 region: CASSFLAGVGSEQYF. The sequenced CDR3 bases are TGTGCCAGCAGCTTCCTCGCGGGGGTTGGCTCCGAG.

This clone was observed at least ten times. The CDR3: CSVEDWTGDNEQFF. Incomplete CDR3 DNA: TGCAGCGTTGAAGACTGGACAGGGGACAATGAG. This rearrangement joins TRBV29-1 to TRBJ2-1; 9 bases fit TRBD1. Read coverage stops 3 residues before the CDR3 terminus; the germline J gene supplies the remainder. From germline, CDR1 is SQVTM and CDR2 ANQGSEA. This CDR3 contains 14 residues. V was clipped by 0 bases and J by 5 bases; unmatched bases: 2.

In its sample, this clone was seen many times. The CDR3 end falls 3 residues outside the read, so it is completed with the germline J gene. J is TRBJ2-5 and V is TRBV10-1; 7 nucleotides agree with TRBD1. The CDR3 runs 14 residues. Trimming cost V 5 bases and J 5 bases; bases outside gene matches: 8. CDR1 is WNHNN and CDR2 is SYGVQD in the germline V gene (reference sequence). CDR3 DNA, as far as it was read: TGCGCCAGCAGTCGAGGGGGCGCGGAGGAGACC. It yields the protein CASSRGGAEET. The entire CDR3 protein reads CASSRGGAEETQYF.

This clone has more than one count but fewer than ten. The CDR3 is cut off 3 residues early in the read; its end comes from the germline J gene. J is TRBJ1-3 and V is TRBV7-8, with D possibly matching TRBD1 (6 bases). Germline V gene data show CDR1 as SGHVS and CDR2 as FQNEAQ. This CDR3 region has 14 residues. The germline V and J ends were trimmed by 5 bases and 0 bases, with 8 bases remaining between them. The CDR3 bases that were read are TGTGCCAGCAGCCCGGACAGCTCTGGAAACACC. This gives the protein CASSPDSSGNT. The full CDR3 reads CASSPDSSGNTIYF.

In this sample, this clone turned up many times. The read finishes 3 residues shy of the CDR3 end, and the germline J gene is used to complete it. The rearrangement joins TRBV13 to TRBJ2-7, with 15 bases lining up with TRBD2. The V gene end was trimmed by 5 bases and the J gene end by 5 bases; junction bases not matched to a gene: 7. The CDR3 runs to 16 residues. Germline CDR1 PRHDT, CDR2 FYEKMQ (reference sequence). The CDR3 protein is CASSTGLAGGLDEQYF. The DNA read from the CDR3 is TGTGCCAGCAGCACAGGACTAGCGGGGGGGCTGGACGAG. Filled out from reference TRBV13 and TRBJ2-7, the complete variable domain reads AAGVIQSPRHLIKEKRETATLKCYPIPRHDTVYWYQQGPGQDPQFLISFYEKMQSDKGSIPDRFSAQQFSDYHSELNMSSLELGDSALYFCASSTGLAGGLDEQYFGPGTRLTVT.

This clone was recorded a few times. With the read ending 3 residues before the CDR3 end, the germline J gene is used to fill in that end. This chain connects TRBV7-9 to TRBJ1-1; D unclear. Germline V gene sequence: CDR1 SEHNR, CDR2 FQNEAQ (reference sequence). V lost 1 base and J lost 2, with 8 bases in between. The CDR3 runs to 14 residues. The CDR3 DNA, read in part, is TGTGCCAGCAGCTTAGAGGTGACAAACACTGAA. This encodes CASSLEVTNTE. The CDR3, in full, reads CASSLEVTNTEAFF.

As to this clone: The CDR3 goes on 3 residues after the read ends, and that part is filled in from the germline J gene. J is TRBJ2-7 and V is TRBV20-1; D gene ambiguous. The CDR3 has 12 residues. V gave up 0 bases and J gave up 4 bases, with 7 bases separating them. Germline V CDR1 and CDR2: DFQATT, SNEGSKA (reference sequence). This CDR3 reads CSAREVRYEQYF. The DNA read from the CDR3 is TGCAGTGCTAGAGAGGTCCGGTACGAG.

This clone was counted many times. A read error may produce the germline difference seen at one junction end. The read terminates 3 residues before the CDR3 end, so the remaining end is supplied by the germline J gene. The genes are TRBV7-7 and TRBJ1-4; 10 bases line up with TRBD1. Germline V lookup: CDR1 SSHAT, CDR2 FNYEAQ (reference sequence). The CDR3 loop spans 15 amino acids. CDR3 residues: CASSLGTGANEKLFF. The sequenced part of the CDR3 DNA is TGTGCTAGCAGCTTAGGGACAGGGGCTAATGAAAAA.